This T cell receptor beta chain was sequenced during a study of blood T cell repertoires in COVID-19. Across the whole study: Samples representing acute and convalescent COVID-19 were sourced from the United States, Italy and Spain.

This CDR3 spans 19 amino acids. Data came from immunoSEQ multiplex PCR; TCRdb stores just in-frame clones and leaves some out. The sample carries tens of thousands of clones, approximately 95% recorded once. In this sample, this clone turned up once. The specimen sequenced was peripheral blood. The receptor was derived from a male donor with active COVID-19. This chain connects TRBV12-2 to TRBJ2-3; TRBD2 reflects the table's D call only, with no check against the DNA. TRBV12-2 is a pseudogene. CDR3 region: CASRLPGLAGITSTDTQYF. DNA for the CDR3: TGTGCAAGTCGCTTGCCGGGACTAGCGGGGATCACTAGCACAGATACGCAGTATTTT.